The 22 T cell receptor beta chains below all came from one sample that was sequenced in a study of low-dose radiotherapy and immunotherapy resistance in tumors. Time point noted: before trial treatment. TRAV- and TRBV-specific primers, spanning alpha and beta chains, primed first-strand cDNA. The TCRs were subjected to amplification over around 19 PCR cycles employing a constant-region primer in conjunction with a V-primer adapter. TCRdb itself ran the reads through MiXCR, one entry per CDR3 protein. The data hold tens of thousands of distinct CDR3 sequences, with less than 25% observed a single time. Sequences were derived from PBMCs, sampled before treatment. Receptors originate from a male donor with prostate cancer.

The table lists this clonotype with many counts. CDR3 nucleotide sequence: TGTGCCAGCAGCCCCAAGTTCCTCATCGGCCAGTTCTTC. This translates into CASSPKFLIGQFF. The chain joins TRBV14 to TRBJ2-1; no reliable D call. V gave up 4 bases and J gave up 13 bases, with 17 bases separating them. The CDR3 has 13 residues. The germline V gene encodes CDR1 SGHDN and CDR2 FVKESK.

This clonotype was seen a few times. The V call is TRBV16, the J call TRBJ2-7; D not certain. From germline, CDR1 is KGHSY and CDR2 FQNENV. The CDR3 length is 13 residues. Trimming cost V 4 bases and J 6 bases, with 13 bases left between them. The CDR3 region is CASSLKGRAEQYF. CDR3 coding DNA: TGTGCCAGCAGCCTTAAAGGCCGGGCCGAGCAGTACTTC.

This clonotype was observed a few times. This sequence joins TRBV6-2 or TRBV6-3 and TRBJ2-5; 9 positions agree with TRBD1. CDR1 and CDR2 (germline): MNHEY, SVGEGT. V gave up 7 bases and J gave up 6 bases; unmatched junction bases: 9. The CDR3 runs 14 residues. DNA for the CDR3: TGTGCCAGCACGAGTGACAGGGGGGTTCAGACCCAGTACTTC. Amino acid sequence: CASTSDRGVQTQYF.

Ten or more counts support this clonotype. This chain uses TRBV5-1 with TRBJ2-7, with 7 bases identical to TRBD2. J was trimmed by 0 bases and V by 4 bases; bases with no gene match: 10. Germline CDR1 and CDR2: SGHRS and YFSETQ. The CDR3 sequence is 16 residues long. The CDR3 nucleotides are TGCGCCAGCAGCCTGCTAGAGACTAGCAGCTCCTACGAGCAGTACTTC. This sequence encodes CASSLLETSSSYEQYF.

A note on this clonotype: The junction departs from the called germline gene at one end, perhaps through a read error. This sequence joins TRBV2 and TRBJ2-1; D gene unclear. Germline CDR1 is SNHLY and CDR2 is FYNNEI. This CDR3 is 12 amino acids long. Here the CDR3 reads CASGDSYNEQFF. The CDR3 nucleotides are TGTGCCAGCGGTGACTCCTACAATGAGCAGTTCTTC.

As regards this clonotype: Since a far larger clone is one base different, this is likely a read error. The rearrangement joins TRBV5-1 to TRBJ2-7; 11 nucleotides align to TRBD2. J lost 7 bases, V lost 4 bases, and 10 bases had no gene match. Germline V gene data show CDR1 as SGHRS and CDR2 as YFSETQ. The CDR3 has 15 residues. This CDR3 is CASSTTSGAYNEQYF. The CDR3, as DNA: TGCGCCAGCAGCACGACTAGCGGGGCCTACAATGAGCAGTACTTC.

This clonotype was seen at least ten times. The chain links TRBV24-1 to TRBJ2-1; 8 positions agree with TRBD2. V shed 1 base and J 4 bases; nucleotides not matched to a gene: 5. Germline CDR1 is KGHDR and CDR2 is SFDVKD. The CDR3 length is 16 residues. The chain's CDR3 is CATSDFAGGPYNEQFF. The CDR3 bases are TGTGCCACCAGTGATTTCGCGGGGGGCCCATACAATGAGCAGTTCTTC.

This clonotype came up many times. This chain's CDR3 is CASSWGGQDKNIQYF. As DNA, the CDR3 is TGCGCCAGCAGCTGGGGGGGACAAGATAAAAACATTCAGTACTTC. V gene TRBV5-1 combines with J gene TRBJ2-4, with a tentative D call TRBD2 (7 bases). The CDR3 covers 15 residues. V dropped 3 bases and J dropped 4 bases, with 14 bases sitting between them. Germline assignment: CDR1 SGHRS and CDR2 YFSETQ.

This clonotype was recorded many times. The chain is built from TRBV9 and TRBJ2-5; possibly TRBD1 for D (5 bases). CDR3 size: 14 residues. V was pared by 0 bases and J by 2 bases, with 8 bases between. Germline V lookup: CDR1 SGDLS, CDR2 YYNGEE. The CDR3 DNA sequence: TGTGCCAGCAGCGTAGGGCCAGGGCAAGAGACCCAGTACTTC. This encodes CASSVGPGQETQYF. Using reference TRBV9 and TRBJ2-5 for the parts outside the CDR3, the full variable domain is DSGVTQTPKHLITATGQRVTLRCSPRSGDLSVYWYQQSLDQGLQFLIQYYNGEERAKGNILERFSAQQFPDLHSELNLSSLELGDSALYFCASSVGPGQETQYFGPGTRLLVL.

This clonotype was seen repeatedly, ten times or more. The V call is TRBV4-1, the J call TRBJ1-5; TRBD1 agrees at 9 bases. Germline assignment: CDR1 MGHRA and CDR2 YSYEKL. The CDR3 totals 15 residues. V lost 3 bases to trimming and J lost 3 bases; unmatched junction nucleotides: 3. CDR3 sequence: CASSQGQGINQPQHF. In DNA form, the CDR3 reads TGCGCCAGCAGCCAGGGACAGGGCATCAATCAGCCCCAGCATTTT.

V and J are TRBV6-2 or TRBV6-3 and TRBJ2-3; possibly TRBD1 or TRBD2 for D (5 bases each). Germline V gene lookup returns CDR1 MNHEY and CDR2 SVGEGT. V was shortened by 0 bases and J by 2 bases, with 18 bases between the two germline ends. The CDR3 contains 18 residues. CDR3 nucleotide sequence: TGTGCCAGCAGTTACTCGTCCCCCGGGACCCATTCCACAGATACGCAGTATTTT. As protein: CASSYSSPGTHSTDTQYF.

In this sample, this clonotype turned up many times. This chain uses TRBV19 with TRBJ2-1; either TRBD1 or TRBD2 may supply D (5 bases each). The CDR3 has 14 amino acids. Germline CDR1 and CDR2: LNHDA and SQIVND (reference sequence). The V end was cut by 6 bases, the J end by 6 bases, with 15 bases between. Here the CDR3 reads CASRSDNGGNEQFF. The CDR3 DNA reads TGTGCCAGTAGATCCGATAATGGGGGCAATGAGCAGTTCTTC. Filled out from reference TRBV19 and TRBJ2-1, the complete variable domain reads DGGITQSPKYLFRKEGQNVTLSCEQNLNHDAMYWYRQDPGQGLRLIYYSQIVNDFQKGDIAEGYSVSREKKESFPLTVTSAQKNPTAFYLCASRSDNGGNEQFFGPGTRLTVL.

This clonotype has ten or more counts. The DNA for the CDR3 is TGTGCCAGCTCACCAAAAGGGCCGCCGCTGGAGGACTATGGCTACACCTTC. This translates into CASSPKGPPLEDYGYTF. The V gene is TRBV18, the J gene TRBJ1-2; no clear D gene. Looked up from germline, CDR1 is KGHSH and CDR2 is LQKENI. V shed 2 bases and J shed 3 bases, with 19 bases lying between them. The CDR3 sequence is 17 residues long.

This clonotype was seen at least ten times. The chain employs TRBV18 and TRBJ1-3; D gene uncertain. CDR1 KGHSH and CDR2 LQKENI come from the germline V gene. CDR3 length: 13 amino acids. Trimming removed 2 bases at V and 4 bases at J, with 6 bases between. The CDR3 DNA reads TGTGCCAGCTCACCAGCGGGAGGAAACACCATATATTTT. It is translated as CASSPAGGNTIYF.

In this sample, this clonotype turned up many times. The chain has TRBV27 and TRBJ2-1, with D possibly matching TRBD2 (6 bases). The V and J ends lost 6 bases and 1 base respectively, with 19 bases between them. Per germline, CDR1 MNHEY and CDR2 SMNVEV (reference sequence). The CDR3 has 17 residues. CDR3 in amino acids: CASSTQGLAQSYNEQFF. CDR3 bases: TGTGCCAGCAGCACCCAAGGGCTAGCGCAATCCTACAATGAGCAGTTCTTC.

This clonotype was observed many times. The chain is built from TRBV4-1 and TRBJ2-7; the D gene could be TRBD1 or TRBD2 (6 bases each). Deletions cut 4 bases from V and 5 bases from J, with 12 bases between. This CDR3 has 13 amino acids. CDR1 and CDR2 from the germline V gene are MGHRA and YSYEKL. CDR3: CASSRGADDEQYF. The CDR3 DNA reads TGCGCCAGCAGCCGGGGGGCCGACGACGAGCAGTACTTC.

This clonotype has more than one count but fewer than ten. The chain recombines TRBV10-2 with TRBJ1-3; possible D gene TRBD1, 6 bases. V dropped 6 bases and J dropped 0 bases, with 12 bases sitting between them. From germline, CDR1 is WSHSY and CDR2 SAAADI. This CDR3 comprises 15 residues. The CDR3 sequence is CASSSQGNSGNTIYF. The CDR3 DNA sequence: TGCGCCAGCAGCTCACAGGGAAACTCTGGAAACACCATATATTTT.

This clonotype was observed at least ten times. This chain links TRBV30 with TRBJ1-2; D perhaps matches TRBD1 (5 bases). Germline loops: CDR1 GTSNPN, CDR2 SVGIG (reference sequence). V was trimmed by 3 bases and J by 3 bases, leaving 17 bases between them. CDR3 length: 15 amino acids. CDR3 sequence (DNA): TGTGCCTGGAGGGACCCTTTGGGCAGGGACTATGGCTACACCTTC. It translates to CAWRDPLGRDYGYTF.

This clonotype was picked up many times. The chain couples TRBV5-1 to TRBJ2-3, with no clear D. V dropped 5 bases and J dropped 1 base, with 14 bases sitting between them. Germline CDR1 is SGHRS and CDR2 is YFSETQ. CDR3 size: 15 residues. The CDR3 here is CASRGMGSGTDTQYF. The DNA for the CDR3 is TGCGCCAGCAGAGGAATGGGGTCCGGCACAGATACGCAGTATTTT.

This clonotype was seen repeatedly, ten times or more. The chain joins TRBV2 to TRBJ2-7, with D unresolved. CDR3 size: 14 residues. Trimming cost V 4 bases and J 4 bases, with 14 bases left between them. Germline-derived CDR1 and CDR2 are SNHLY and FYNNEI. CDR3 sequence: CASSGSTLGYEQYF. The CDR3, as DNA: TGTGCCAGCAGTGGGTCCACACTGGGATACGAGCAGTACTTC.

In its sample, this clonotype ranks as medium-sized. The chain combines TRBV19 with TRBJ1-5; D remains unclear. Trimming shortened V by 6 bases and J by 2 bases, and 17 bases separated the two germline ends. The CDR3 contains 16 residues. The germline CDR1 and CDR2 sequences are LNHDA and SQIVND (reference sequence). The CDR3 loop is CASSPVFNGGNQPQHF. CDR3 bases: TGTGCCAGTAGCCCCGTCTTCAACGGCGGCAATCAGCCCCAGCATTTT. Full variable domain (missing parts from reference TRBV19 and TRBJ1-5): DGGITQSPKYLFRKEGQNVTLSCEQNLNHDAMYWYRQDPGQGLRLIYYSQIVNDFQKGDIAEGYSVSREKKESFPLTVTSAQKNPTAFYLCASSPVFNGGNQPQHFGDGTRLSIL.

This clonotype was counted at least ten times. The chain joins TRBV3-1 to TRBJ1-5; D is unclear. Trimming cost V 5 bases and J 4 bases, with 9 bases left between them. The CDR3 length is 13 residues. Germline V gives CDR1 LGHDT, CDR2 YNNKEL (reference sequence). CDR3 sequence: CASSSGQNQPQHF. CDR3 in DNA: TGTGCCAGCAGCTCCGGGCAGAATCAGCCCCAGCATTTT. Drawing the rest from reference TRBV3-1 and TRBJ1-5, the complete variable domain is DTAVSQTPKYLVTQMGNDKSIKCEQNLGHDTMYWYKQDSKKFLKIMFSYNNKELIINETVPNRFSPKSPDKAHLNLHINSLELGDSAVYFCASSSGQNQPQHFGDGTRLSIL.